This TCR beta chain is drawn from a study of blood T cells in healthy people across ages. Worth noting for this clonotype: The antigen remains unidentified.

A sample-barcoded 5' primer and a J-beta primer mix were used in a second PCR of roughly 7 to 11 cycles. TCRdb re-called the 5' RACE reads through MiXCR, storing one row per CDR3 protein. Of 800,000 or so distinct CDR3 sequences in the sample, 46% were seen once. Overall study findings and caveats: Among long-lived donors, naive CD4+ cells were more numerous and diversity higher than in aged donors.

V dropped 2 bases and J dropped 0 bases, with 8 bases sitting between them. The germline V gene encodes CDR1 MNHEY and CDR2 SVGEGT. The CDR3 spans 14 residues. Researchers collected 9 to 10 milliliters of peripheral blood from every single donor. The chain couples TRBV6-2 or TRBV6-3 to TRBJ2-7, with D perhaps TRBD2 (6 bases). Sequencing used blood. This TCR was recovered from a man older than 75 in good health. CDR3 residues: CASSYAGYSYEQYF. DNA of the CDR3: TGTGCCAGCAGTTACGCGGGGTACTCCTACGAGCAGTACTTC.